This T cell receptor (beta chain) appears in the sequencing data of a study of blood T cell repertoires in COVID-19 (dated by TCRdb to the early 2020s). With respect to the entire study: Collaborator samples came from the United States, Italy and Spain and covered acute and convalescent phases of COVID-19. Where available, HLA class I and class II types were taken from metadata supplied by the sample provider and were not determined by assay-based typing. The repertoires were released in a freely available public database intended as a resource for research on the immune response to SARS-CoV-2. The prospective study material was composed of cDNA or gDNA derived from T cells, B-cell-depleted T cells, or PBMCs. Samples came from the ongoing ImmuneRACE study (first 160 participants) plus 1,254 subjects from 6 global collaborators. Deeply sampled blood TCRbeta repertoires from subjects exposed to, actively infected with, or recovered from COVID-19 were included in the dataset. Nearly every sample came with metadata listing a de-identified subject ID, COVID-19 status, age in years and sex.

From the cysteine through the phenylalanine, the CDR3 covers 17 amino acids. The retained sequence is limited to the CDR3, 51 bases, with the frame set at the first base. According to the germline V gene (reference sequence), CDR1 reads LNHDA and CDR2 reads SQIVND. Here V drops 8 bases and J drops 2 bases, and the junction holds 13 bases not matched to any gene. Overall results and qualifications from the work: How much clinical and demographic metadata was included differed by source and by participant, and the metadata was provided uncurated.

Participants in the prospective study were enrolled through a virtual design, were aged about 18 to 100 years, and lived in roughly 25 United States geographic areas. Cohort assignment in the prospective study relied on participant-reported clinical history from a screening survey and a study questionnaire. ImmuneRACE Cohort 3 recovered participants were defined by two consecutive negative NP/OP PCR tests, healthcare professional clearance, or symptom resolution. In the prospective study, mobile phlebotomists collected whole blood, serum and a nasopharyngeal or oropharyngeal swab from each participant. Over a 2-month period, participants in the prospective study had the option of providing additional blood draws and questionnaires. Prospective study blood samples were shipped either frozen or at room temperature before DNA extraction. Comments on this clone: It lacks a known antigen. Base qualities are not provided; no much larger clone lies one nucleotide away.

The immunoSEQ Assay, a bias-controlled multiplex PCR, was used to amplify TCRbeta CDR3 regions from genomic DNA. The source study handled its data this way. Within the assay, amplification of reference gene primers was used to estimate how many nucleated cells each sample contained. Sequence reads were collapsed and filtered to measure the absolute abundance of every unique TCRbeta CDR3 rearrangement. For each sample, productive Simpson clonality was calculated as the square root of Simpson's diversity index over productive rearrangements. TCRdb re-hosts the immuneACCESS table, in-frame sequences only. Its copies lack some clones; in the studies checked, an unresolved V gene accounts for under half of them, and the cause for the rest is not known. The D gene and trimming were derived from the DNA, and the V and J assignments and clone size from that table. The sample includes approximately 280,000 clones, with about 85% observed a single time. The ten largest make up 2.5% to 3% of the sample.

The origin of this receptor is a woman aged 50 to 60 who had recovered from COVID-19. Sample: PBMCs or T cells enriched from blood (not recorded which). The chain employs TRBV19 and TRBJ1-5; the central 9 bases match TRBD1. The DNA is TGTGCCAGTGGCCGAACAGGGGGCAGGGCTGGCAATCAGCCCCAGCATTTT. Translated, this is CASGRTGGRAGNQPQHF.